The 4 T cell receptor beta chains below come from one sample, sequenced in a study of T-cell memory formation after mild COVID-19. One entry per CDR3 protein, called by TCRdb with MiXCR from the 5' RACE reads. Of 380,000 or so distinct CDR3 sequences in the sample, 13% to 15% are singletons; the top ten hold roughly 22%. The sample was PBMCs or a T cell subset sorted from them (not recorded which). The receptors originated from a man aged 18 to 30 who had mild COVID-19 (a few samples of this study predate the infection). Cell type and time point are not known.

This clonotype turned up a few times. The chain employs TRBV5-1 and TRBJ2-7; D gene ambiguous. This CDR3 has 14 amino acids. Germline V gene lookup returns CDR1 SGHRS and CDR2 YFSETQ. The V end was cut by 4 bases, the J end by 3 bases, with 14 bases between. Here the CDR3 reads CASSPDRDLYEQYF. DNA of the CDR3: TGCGCCAGCAGCCCGGACCGAGACCTCTACGAGCAGTACTTC.

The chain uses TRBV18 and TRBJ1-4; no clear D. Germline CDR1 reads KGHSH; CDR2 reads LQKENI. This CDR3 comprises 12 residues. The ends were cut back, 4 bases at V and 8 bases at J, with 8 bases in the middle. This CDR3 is CASSLTGEKLFF. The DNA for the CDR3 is TGTGCCAGCTCACTGACGGGGGAAAAACTGTTTTTT.

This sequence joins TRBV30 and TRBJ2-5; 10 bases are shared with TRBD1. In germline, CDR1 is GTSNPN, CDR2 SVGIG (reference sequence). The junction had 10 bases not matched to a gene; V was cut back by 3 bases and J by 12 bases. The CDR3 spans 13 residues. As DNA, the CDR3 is TGTGCCTGGAGAGGGGGTCTCGGGACAGGGGAGTACTTC. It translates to CAWRGGLGTGEYF. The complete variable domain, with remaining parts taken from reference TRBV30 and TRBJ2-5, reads SQTIHQWPATLVQPVGSPLSLECTVEGTSNPNLYWYRQAAGRGLQLLFYSVGIGQISSEVPQNLSASRPQDRQFILSSKKLLLSDSGFYLCAWRGGLGTGEYFGPGTRLLVL.

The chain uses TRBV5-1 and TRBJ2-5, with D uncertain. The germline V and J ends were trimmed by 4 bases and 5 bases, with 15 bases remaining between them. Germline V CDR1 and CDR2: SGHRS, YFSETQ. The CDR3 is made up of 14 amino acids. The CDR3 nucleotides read TGCGCCAGCAGCCCAGTCCCCCCCAGGGAGACCCAGTACTTC. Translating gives CASSPVPPRETQYF. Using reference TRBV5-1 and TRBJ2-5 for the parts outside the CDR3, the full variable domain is KAGVTQTPRYLIKTRGQQVTLSCSPISGHRSVSWYQQTPGQGLQFLFEYFSETQRNKGNFPGRFSGRQFSNSRSEMNVSTLELGDSALYLCASSPVPPRETQYFGPGTRLLVL.